This is a list of T cell receptor beta chains from one sample in a study of control samples from healthy donors and cancer patients. Profiled with immunoSEQ multiplex PCR; TCRdb holds only in-frame clones, not every one. This sample has 40,000 to 55,000 clones; roughly 90% occur once, and the top ten carry 1.5% to 2%. Sequencing was done on a sample of PBMCs. The receptors derive from a man aged 40-49 years with colorectal cancer. Each CDR3 is given with its conserved first and last residue. A D gene is named only where the DNA matches it firmly. Size is omitted from some rows. Given values are once, few, many or a class for expanded clones.

TGTGCCAGTAGTATAGGGCGGGGGTACCAAGAGACCCAGTACTTC | CASSIGRGYQETQYF | TRBV19 | NA | TRBD2 | TRBJ2-5
TGCGCCAGCAGCGCCGGACAGGGCGGCTACGAGCAGTACTTC | CASSAGQGGYEQYF | TRBV5-1 | NA | TRBD1 | TRBJ2-7
TGTGCCAGCAGTGATCGGTCAGGGAGCGACGAGCAGTACTTC | CASSDRSGSDEQYF | TRBV2 | few | NA | TRBJ2-7
TGCGCCAGCAGTGAGATTTTCGGACAGGGGGAAGAGAACACCGGGGAGCTGTTTTTT | CASSEIFGQGEENTGELFF | TRBV10-1 | NA | TRBD1 | TRBJ2-2
TGCGCCAGCAGCCTTAGCGGGACGAACACCGGGGAGCTGTTTTTT | CASSLSGTNTGELFF | TRBV4-3 | NA | TRBD2 | TRBJ2-2
TGTGCCATCAGTGAGTCAGGGGGAGAGACCCAGTACTTC | CAISESGGETQYF | TRBV10-3 | NA | NA | TRBJ2-5
TGTGCCAGCAGCCCCCCCGGACAGAATCTCTACGAGCAGTACTTC | CASSPPGQNLYEQYF | TRBV7-9 | NA | NA | TRBJ2-7
TGTGCCAGCAGGGGGACAGCAACTAATGAAAAACTGTTTTTT | CASRGTATNEKLFF | TRBV7-9 | NA | TRBD1 | TRBJ1-4
TGTGCCAGCAGTGAATCAGATACGCAGTATTTT | CASSESDTQYF | TRBV2 | NA | NA | TRBJ2-3
TGTGCCAGCAGCCCTAGGACTAGCGGGACAGGCGAGCAGTACTTC | CASSPRTSGTGEQYF | TRBV5-8 | NA | TRBD2 | TRBJ2-7
TGTGCCAGCAGCTTAGGAGGGACAGGAGGCGGTCAGCCCCAGCATTTT | CASSLGGTGGGQPQHF | TRBV7-2 | NA | TRBD1 | TRBJ1-5
TGTGCCAGCGGAGGACGTTGGGAAGCTTTCTTT | CASGGRWEAFF | TRBV28 | NA | NA | TRBJ1-1
TGTGCCAGCAGCTTAGGCTCCCGGGACAGGGACTGGGCCAACGTCCTGACTTTC | CASSLGSRDRDWANVLTF | TRBV11-2 | NA | TRBD1 | TRBJ2-6
TGCGCCAGCAGCCCGGGACAGGGTATCTCCCTTGGCTACACCTTC | CASSPGQGISLGYTF | TRBV5-1 | NA | TRBD1 | TRBJ1-2
TGTGCCACCATGGGGGCAGGGTCAAGCGAGCAGTACTTC | CATMGAGSSEQYF | TRBV24-1 | NA | NA | TRBJ2-7
TGTGCCAGTAGTATAGGGACGGACAATTCACCCCTCCACTTT | CASSIGTDNSPLHF | TRBV19 | NA | NA | TRBJ1-6
TGTGCCAGCAGCCAGACGTCCGGGACAGTCTTAAGTGGCTACACCTTC | CASSQTSGTVLSGYTF | TRBV3-1/TRBV3-2 | NA | TRBD1 | TRBJ1-2
TGTGCCAGCAGTCCTCCTAGCGGGAGAAACCACAATGAGCAGTTCTTC | CASSPPSGRNHNEQFF | TRBV5-4 | NA | TRBD2 | TRBJ2-1
TGTGCCACCCGAGCGGGAGTGGGCCGCTACGAGCAGTACTTC | CATRAGVGRYEQYF | TRBV7-9 | NA | TRBD2 | TRBJ2-7
TGTGCCAGCGGGTTAGACAGCTCCTACGAGCAGTACTTC | CASGLDSSYEQYF | TRBV27 | NA | NA | TRBJ2-7
TGTGCCACCCTGACAGGGGATCGATCCTACGAGCAGTACTTC | CATLTGDRSYEQYF | TRBV28 | NA | TRBD1 | TRBJ2-7
TGTGCCAGCAGCCGACAGGGGGTGGTCACTGAAGCTTTCTTT | CASSRQGVVTEAFF | TRBV11-2 | NA | TRBD1 | TRBJ1-1
TGCGCCAGCAGTGAAGCCCTACCTACAGATACGCAGTATTTT | CASSEALPTDTQYF | TRBV10-1 | NA | NA | TRBJ2-3
TGTGCCAGCAGTTATAGCGGGAGCAGTGGGTACGAGCAGTACTTC | CASSYSGSSGYEQYF | TRBV6-5 | NA | TRBD2 | TRBJ2-7
TGTGCCAGCAGTCCCGTGGGTTACTACGAGCAGTACTTC | CASSPVGYYEQYF | TRBV12-3/TRBV12-4 | NA | NA | TRBJ2-7
TGTGCCAGCAGTTACCCCTATGGCTACACCTTC | CASSYPYGYTF | TRBV6-2/TRBV6-3 | NA | NA | TRBJ1-2
TGTGCTAGTGGTCACCTAGCGGGAGGGCAAGAGACCCAGTACTTC | CASGHLAGGQETQYF | TRBV12-5 | NA | TRBD2 | TRBJ2-5
TGCGCCAGCAGCCCAGCATGGGGTTCCCCCGAGACCCAGTACTTC | CASSPAWGSPETQYF | TRBV4-3 | NA | NA | TRBJ2-5
TGTGCCAGCAGTTTAGTCGCGATTCACACTGAAGCTTTCTTT | CASSLVAIHTEAFF | TRBV28 | NA | NA | TRBJ1-1
TGTGCCTGGAGTGTTTTAGAAATAGCGGCCGCCGACGAAAATGCGAACACCGGGGAGCTGTTTTTT | CAWSVLEIAAADENANTGELFF | TRBV30 | NA | NA | TRBJ2-2
TGCAGTGCTGGCCGGGACTCCTACCAGCACTTC | CSAGRDSYQHF | TRBV20-1 | NA | NA | TRBJ2-4
TGTGCCAGTAGTTTCTCCCTAAGCTCCTACGAGCAGTACTTC | CASSFSLSSYEQYF | TRBV19 | NA | NA | TRBJ2-7
TGTGCCAGCAGCCCTAGCCCCAGGTCCATCAATGAGCAGTTCTTC | CASSPSPRSINEQFF | TRBV7-6 | NA | NA | TRBJ2-1
TGTGCCAGCAGCCCCAAGTCGGACAGAAATCAGCCCCAGCATTTT | CASSPKSDRNQPQHF | TRBV3-1/TRBV3-2 | NA | NA | TRBJ1-5
TGTGCCAGTAGTAGCGGGAGGACCACCGGGGAGCTGTTTTTT | CASSSGRTTGELFF | TRBV19 | NA | TRBD2 | TRBJ2-2
TGTGCCAGCAGCTCGGCTGGGGCCAACGTCCTGACTTTC | CASSSAGANVLTF | TRBV7-9 | NA | NA | TRBJ2-6
TGCGCCAGCAGCCTTCGGACTAGCGGGAGTGAGACCCAGTACTTC | CASSLRTSGSETQYF | TRBV4-1 | NA | TRBD2 | TRBJ2-5
TGCGCCAGCAGCTTGGCCAGCCAGAACACTGAAGCTTTCTTT | CASSLASQNTEAFF | TRBV5-1 | NA | NA | TRBJ1-1
TGTGCCTGGAAACCGGGCCTCCTTGGGAACACTGAAGCTTTCTTT | CAWKPGLLGNTEAFF | TRBV30 | NA | NA | TRBJ1-1
TGTGCCAGTAGTATTCGTGGGCTCTATGGCTACACCTTC | CASSIRGLYGYTF | TRBV19 | once | NA | TRBJ1-2
TGTGCCAGCAGTCCGATTTCCGGACTAGCTCCGATCACAGATACGCAGTATTTT | CASSPISGLAPITDTQYF | TRBV2 | NA | TRBD2 | TRBJ2-3
TGTGCCATCAGAATAGCGGGAGCCAATGAGCAGTTCTTC | CAIRIAGANEQFF | TRBV10-3 | NA | TRBD2 | TRBJ2-1
TGCAGTGCAGCGGGGGATCACGAGCAGTACTTC | CSAAGDHEQYF | TRBV20-1 | NA | TRBD2 | TRBJ2-7
TGTGCCTTAAGAGCGGGAGGGCCTGGGGCCAACGTCCTGACTTTC | CALRAGGPGANVLTF | TRBV30 | NA | TRBD2 | TRBJ2-6
TGTGCCAGCAGCCCGACTTTATACGAGCAGTACTTC | CASSPTLYEQYF | TRBV6-5 | NA | NA | TRBJ2-7
TGTGCCAGCAGCCCCGCCAAGGCGGATACGCAGTATTTT | CASSPAKADTQYF | TRBV7-2 | few | NA | TRBJ2-3
TGTGCCAGCAGTACGGGGCAGTACTATGGCTACACCTTC | CASSTGQYYGYTF | TRBV12-3/TRBV12-4 | NA | NA | TRBJ1-2
TGTGCCAGCAGTTCCTCAGGGATCACTGGCGAGCAGTACTTC | CASSSSGITGEQYF | TRBV6-2/TRBV6-3 | NA | NA | TRBJ2-7
TGTGCCAGCAGCCGGGGCCCAATCTACGAGCAGTACTTC | CASSRGPIYEQYF | TRBV6-5 | NA | NA | TRBJ2-7
TGTGCCAGTCAGTGGGTCGGCAATCAGCCCCAGCATTTT | CASQWVGNQPQHF | TRBV28 | few | NA | TRBJ1-5
TGTGCCAGCAGCTTGAAACAGGGCTACAATCAGCCCCAGCATTTT | CASSLKQGYNQPQHF | TRBV2 | few | NA | TRBJ1-5
TGTGCCAGCAGTTACTGGACAGGAAATGAAGCTTTCTTT | CASSYWTGNEAFF | TRBV6-5 | NA | TRBD1 | TRBJ1-1
TGTGCCAGTAGTATAGGGGGACGGGGCTACACCTTC | CASSIGGRGYTF | TRBV19 | NA | NA | TRBJ1-2
TGTGCCAGCAGTTTCCGGGACAGGAGCACCGGGGAGCTGTTTTTT | CASSFRDRSTGELFF | TRBV28 | NA | TRBD1 | TRBJ2-2